This T cell receptor beta chain originates from a study of T cell responses to AZD1222 COVID-19 vaccine. Study overall: Doses given second, at about 4 or about 12 weeks, were pooled. Whole-study results and caveats: It was only a handful of AZD1222 recipients who were seropositive at baseline. Receipt of two AZD1222 doses was followed by a rise in Spike-specific TCR breadth and depth. Among vaccine-associated CD4 TCRs, coverage spanned spike, with dominance at 160-218 and 743-854.

Worth noting for this clone: Its specificity is unknown.

Data came from immunoSEQ multiplex PCR; TCRdb stores just in-frame clones and leaves some out. This sample has about 97,000 clones; around 89% occur once, and the top ten carry about 7.8%. CDR1 is SGHRS, CDR2 YFSETQ, per germline. V lost 2 bases and J lost 0, with 11 bases in between. The length of the CDR3 is 15 residues. This sequence originates from an adult in good health. J is TRBJ1-2 and V is TRBV5-1, with D possibly matching TRBD1 (6 bases). Sequenced here: peripheral blood, sampled on day 0 of AZD1222 vaccination. CDR3 sequence: CASSFTGYPNYGYTF. Written as DNA, the CDR3 is TGCGCCAGCAGCTTCACAGGGTACCCTAACTATGGCTACACCTTC.